The sequence of this T cell receptor beta chain was determined in a study of glioma-infiltrating T cells. Trimming removed 3 bases from V and 4 bases from J, with 15 bases in between. CDR3 length: 15 residues. Germline CDR1 reads LNHNV; CDR2 reads YYDKDF (reference sequence). The iRepertoire nested amplicon-rescue multiplex PCR amplified TCR alpha and beta CDR3s from RNA. TCRdb used MiXCR to reprocess the multiplex PCR reads, holding one entry per CDR3 protein. The sample records fewer than 500,000 distinct CDR3 sequences, roughly two fifths being singletons. Sequencing was carried out using glioma tissue, nonneoplastic brain tissue, or PBMCs (not recorded which). The rearrangement joins TRBV15 to TRBJ1-1; D is unclear. This clonotype originated in a human donor with low-grade glioma or glioblastoma, undergoing nonglioma brain surgery, or in good health (not recorded which). The CDR3 DNA sequence: TGTGCCACCAGCAGGATGCCCGACTGGGGCACTGAAGCTTTCTTT. Protein sequence: CATSRMPDWGTEAFF. The variable domain in full, with the rest retrieved from reference TRBV15 and TRBJ1-1, is DAMVIQNPRYQVTQFGKPVTLSCSQTLNHNVMYWYQQKSSQAPKLLFHYYDKDFNNEADTPDNFQSRRPNTSFCFLDIRSPGLGDTAMYLCATSRMPDWGTEAFFGQGTRLTVV.